Presented here are 19 T cell receptor beta chains from one specimen sequenced in a study of T cells in Graves' hyperthyroidism and ophthalmopathy. Regions amplified from RNA transcripts were the TCR beta CDR3 regions. Carried out on the TCR CDR3, a first-round RT-PCR used the HTBI primer set. TCRdb re-called the multiplex PCR reads through MiXCR, storing one row per CDR3 protein. The sample comprises 300,000 to 350,000 distinct CDR3 sequences, roughly 20% of which are singletons, and around 15% rests with the top ten. Specimen: blood. These receptors were taken from a woman aged 40 to 50 with Graves' ophthalmopathy.

In this sample, this clonotype turned up many times. J is TRBJ1-1 and V is TRBV7-8; D is undetermined. The CDR3 runs 17 residues. V lost 5 bases and J 0 bases, leaving 19 bases between the germline ends. Germline V gives CDR1 SGHVS, CDR2 FQNEAQ. In DNA, the CDR3 is TGTGCCAGCAGCCCCCAGGTGGCGCCTGCCTTGAACACTGAAGCTTTCTTT. Encoded protein: CASSPQVAPALNTEAFF.

This clonotype was counted many times. This chain links TRBV28 with TRBJ2-7, with 8 positions matching TRBD2. Germline lookup yields CDR1 MDHEN and CDR2 SYDVKM. This CDR3 has 15 residues. V trimming: 6 bases; J trimming: 3 bases; junction bases outside the gene matches: 10. CDR3 amino acids: CASSQRLANFYEQYF. The CDR3 DNA sequence: TGTGCCAGCAGCCAAAGACTAGCGAATTTCTACGAGCAGTACTTC.

This clonotype came up many times. The chain is built from TRBV4-1 and TRBJ2-3; 9 bases align to TRBD2. CDR3 length: 16 residues. Trimming at V came to 3 bases and at J to 4 bases, leaving 8 bases not matched to a gene. Germline CDR1 reads MGHRA; CDR2 reads YSYEKL. The CDR3: CASSHSSGIAADTQYF. CDR3 nucleotide sequence: TGCGCCAGCAGCCATTCTAGCGGGATTGCGGCAGATACGCAGTATTTT.

At least ten counts were recorded for this clonotype. The chain recombines TRBV28 with TRBJ1-6; 9 nucleotides match TRBD1. Germline V gene sequence: CDR1 MDHEN, CDR2 SYDVKM. V lost 3 bases and J lost 8; bases outside the gene matches: 14. The CDR3 has 18 residues. The CDR3 sequence: CASSFHPTGGFRYSPLHF. For the CDR3, the DNA is TGTGCCAGCAGTTTTCACCCAACAGGGGGCTTTAGGTATTCACCCCTCCACTTT. The full variable domain, with the rest looked up from reference TRBV28 and TRBJ1-6, is DVKVTQSSRYLVKRTGEKVFLECVQDMDHENMFWYRQDPGLGLRLIYFSYDVKMKEKGDIPEGYSVSREKKERFSLILESASTNQTSMYLCASSFHPTGGFRYSPLHFGNGTRLTVT.

This clonotype was seen ten or more times. The chain carries TRBV20-1 and TRBJ1-6, with D maybe TRBD1 (5 bases). The CDR3 runs 14 residues. Per germline, CDR1 DFQATT and CDR2 SNEGSKA (reference sequence). The germline V and J ends were trimmed by 4 bases and 8 bases, with 15 bases remaining between them. The CDR3 region has the DNA TGCAGTGCTACAATCCGGGACGGCTATTCACCCCTCCACTTT. Protein: CSATIRDGYSPLHF.

A word on this clonotype: Mismatch with germline at one junction end may stem from a read error. The chain couples TRBV28 to TRBJ2-7; D is undetermined. The CDR3 totals 13 residues. In germline, CDR1 is MDHEN, CDR2 SYDVKM. CDR3 bases: TGTGCCGGCAGCAGACCCGAAACAAACGAGCAGTACTTC. This codes for CAGSRPETNEQYF.

This clonotype was seen ten or more times. CDR3 region: CASSTGLNYEQYF. In DNA, the CDR3 is TGTGCCAGCAGTACAGGACTGAATTACGAGCAGTACTTC. The chain uses TRBV6-5 and TRBJ2-7; D tentatively reads TRBD1 or TRBD2 (5 bases each). In germline, CDR1 is MNHEY, CDR2 SVGAGI. CDR3 length: 13 residues. Trimming took 5 bases from V and 4 from J, leaving 12 bases between them.

This clonotype was detected many times. The CDR3 here is CASSFVTEDGYTF. The CDR3 region has the DNA TGTGCCAGCAGTTTTGTCACGGAGGATGGCTACACCTTC. The chain uses TRBV12-3 or TRBV12-4 and TRBJ1-2; D unclear. This CDR3 is 13 amino acids long. V gave up 3 bases and J gave up 6 bases, with 11 bases separating them.

The chain recombines TRBV10-3 with TRBJ1-3, with D unclear. The CDR3 runs 14 residues. The germline V gene encodes CDR1 ENHRY and CDR2 SYGVKD. V shed 5 bases and J shed 2 bases, with 10 bases lying between them. CDR3 in DNA: TGTGCCATCAGTTACAAAAGGGCTGGAAACACCATATATTTT. Its translation is CAISYKRAGNTIYF.

In its sample, this clonotype was seen many times. The conserved closing phenylalanine or tryptophan is absent in this CDR3, likely reflecting a read error. The V call is TRBV6-2 or TRBV6-3, the J call TRBJ2-2, with TRBD2 matching over 8 bases. This CDR3 is built from 18 residues. Unmatched junction bases numbered 18, after V lost 8 bases and J lost 4 bases. The germline gives CDR1 MNHEY, CDR2 SVGEGT. The DNA of the CDR3 is TGTGCCAGCCACTCTAGCGGGCGGATGAGGCTCGGCACCGGGGAGCTGTTTCTT. The encoded protein is CASHSSGRMRLGTGELFL.

As for this clonotype: Just one base apart from a much larger clone, this may be a read error. V usage is TRBV11-1 and J usage is TRBJ2-7, with TRBD2 identical over 11 bases. Per germline, CDR1 SGHAT and CDR2 FQDESV (reference sequence). The CDR3 has 16 amino acids. The CDR3 here is CTSSSAGTSGSYEQYF. CDR3 in DNA: TGTACCAGCAGCTCGGCCGGGACTAGCGGCTCCTACGAGCAGTACTTC.

The chain employs TRBV20-1 and TRBJ2-7, with 16 bases identical to TRBD2. V lost 6 bases, J lost 2 bases, and 13 bases stayed unmatched. CDR1 is DFQATT and CDR2 is SNEGSKA in the germline V gene (reference sequence). The length of the CDR3 is 18 residues. CDR3 sequence (DNA): TGCAGTGCCTCGACCTCCGGGACTAGCGGGAGGGCCGCCTACGAGCAGTACTTC. It encodes CSASTSGTSGRAAYEQYF.

At least ten counts were recorded for this clonotype. The rearrangement joins TRBV30 to TRBJ2-1; D tentatively reads TRBD1 or TRBD2 (5 bases each). CDR3 length: 12 amino acids. With 5 bases removed from V and 4 bases from J, the gap between germline ends came to 9 bases. Germline CDR1 is GTSNPN and CDR2 is SVGIG (reference sequence). CDR3 coding DNA: TGTGCCTGGGGGGGAGAGTACAATGAGCAGTTCTTC. Its translation: CAWGGEYNEQFF.

This clonotype was detected ten times or more. This chain uses TRBV11-2 with TRBJ2-7, with 9 bases aligning to TRBD1. CDR3 size: 15 residues. Germline-derived CDR1 and CDR2 are SGHAT and FQNNGV. The J segment lost 4 bases and the V segment lost 5 bases, leaving 9 bases of the junction unmatched. CDR3 in DNA: TGTGCCAGCAGCCCAGGGGGGACAGGGCGTTACGAGCAGTACTTC. Its protein product is CASSPGGTGRYEQYF.

The table lists this clonotype with many counts. The chain combines TRBV6-5 with TRBJ1-1; the D gene is possibly TRBD1 (5 bases). Deletions cut 4 bases from V and 6 bases from J, with 12 bases between. From germline, CDR1 is MNHEY and CDR2 SVGAGI. This CDR3 contains 13 residues. This CDR3 is CASSSLQGAEAFF. The CDR3 DNA is TGTGCCAGCAGTTCTCTTCAGGGCGCTGAAGCTTTCTTT.

The table lists this clonotype with many counts. The chain has TRBV13 and TRBJ2-4; TRBD2 aligns across 11 bases. Trimming removed 2 bases from V and 1 base from J; junction bases left unmatched: 1. The CDR3 is 16 amino acids. Germline CDR1 and CDR2: PRHDT and FYEKMQ (reference sequence). The CDR3 DNA reads as TGTGCCAGCAGCTTAAGACTAGCGGGGGCCAAAAACATTCAGTACTTC. Its translation is CASSLRLAGAKNIQYF.

This clonotype was seen a few times. The chain recombines TRBV5-1 with TRBJ2-4; D is uncertain. There are 14 residues in the CDR3. The germline V gene has CDR1 SGHRS and CDR2 YFSETQ. V shed 0 bases and J shed 5 bases, with 9 bases lying between them. CDR3 region: CASSLDGLQNIQYF. In DNA, the CDR3 is TGCGCCAGCAGCTTGGACGGTCTACAAAACATTCAGTACTTC.

This clonotype occurred many times. This chain connects TRBV7-3 to TRBJ2-7, with D possibly matching TRBD1 (5 bases). The V gene lost 5 bases and the J gene lost 5 bases, with 13 bases spanning the gap. CDR1 SGHTA and CDR2 FQGTGA come from the germline V gene. The CDR3 runs 13 residues. CDR3 DNA sequence: TGTGCCAGCAGCCAACATCAGGGCGACGAGCAGTACTTC. Amino acids: CASSQHQGDEQYF. The full variable domain, rest sourced from reference TRBV7-3 and TRBJ2-7, is GAGVSQTPSNKVTEKGKYVELRCDPISGHTALYWYRQSLGQGPEFLIYFQGTGAADDSGLPNDRFFAVRPEGSVSTLKIQRTERGDSAVYLCASSQHQGDEQYFGPGTRLTVT.

This clonotype was picked up many times. The chain uses TRBV30 and TRBJ2-2; 7 bases align to TRBD2. Unmatched junction bases numbered 4, after V lost 2 bases and J lost 1 base. CDR3 size: 15 residues. Germline CDR1 and CDR2: GTSNPN and SVGIG (reference sequence). CDR3 in DNA: TGTGCCTGGAGTCGGTGGGAGGGGAACACCGGGGAGCTGTTTTTT. This translates into CAWSRWEGNTGELFF.